This T cell receptor (beta chain) was identified in a study of T cell responses to AZD1222 COVID-19 vaccine. Whole-study results and caveats: Reports say nearly half of spike-specific TCRs go after unmutated variant regions. Mostly white British, mostly female donors; authors suggested clonal diversity may be underestimated. The study identified only five or six AZD1222 recipients as seropositive at baseline. The study sampled repertoires only after the peak T cell response.

Sequencing used immunoSEQ multiplex PCR; TCRdb keeps in-frame clones, though not all of them. The sample holds some 50,000 clones, 79% seen once. A word on this clone: Its cognate antigen is unknown.

The ends lost 3 bases at V and 4 bases at J; junction bases unmatched: 10. The CDR3 consists of 17 residues. In germline, CDR1 is MDHEN, CDR2 SYDVKM. The sample consisted of peripheral blood, taken on day 0 of MenACWY control vaccination. J is TRBJ1-5 and V is TRBV28, with 9 bases matching TRBD1. This TCR was sampled from an adult in good health. The CDR3 reads CASSFHDRGKGNQPQHF. The CDR3 nucleotides read TGTGCCAGCAGTTTCCACGACAGGGGGAAAGGGAATCAGCCCCAGCATTTT.